The 20 T cell receptor beta chains listed next were all sequenced from one sample in a study of cytomegalovirus exposure and HLA in healthy donors. Primers for the PCR totalled 60 Vbeta and 13 Jbeta. This table comes from immunoSEQ multiplex PCR, and its TCRdb copy is limited to in-frame clones, with some not included. The sample has 150,000 to 200,000 clones; roughly 75% are singletons. The sample comprised PBMCs. These TCRs come from a man in his forties or fifties in good health and CMV-seronegative.

The chain employs TRBV6-4 and TRBJ1-2; D uncertain. CDR3 length: 15 residues. Deletions cut 4 bases from V and 2 bases from J, with 14 bases between. CDR1 is MRHNA and CDR2 is SNTAGT in the germline V gene. As DNA, the CDR3 is TGTGCCAGCAGTGTCGTCGTTCCTACCAACTATGGCTACACCTTC. Its protein is CASSVVVPTNYGYTF.

The chain combines TRBV9 with TRBJ2-7; possible D gene TRBD1, 6 bases. Germline assignment: CDR1 SGDLS and CDR2 YYNGEE. The CDR3 contains 15 residues. The V end was cut by 0 bases, the J end by 2 bases, with 12 bases between. The CDR3 loop is CASSVGTAPTYEQYF. The CDR3 DNA reads TGTGCCAGCAGCGTAGGGACAGCTCCTACCTACGAGCAGTACTTC.

The rearrangement joins TRBV28 to TRBJ1-1, with 10 nucleotides matching TRBD1. The CDR3 loop spans 17 amino acids. Trimming took 1 base from V and 4 from J; bases not matched to a gene: 9. Looked up from germline, CDR1 is MDHEN and CDR2 is SYDVKM. The CDR3 loop reads CASSLSGTGVVGTEAFF. CDR3 DNA: TGTGCCAGCAGTTTATCTGGGACAGGGGTCGTTGGCACTGAAGCTTTCTTT.

The rearrangement joins TRBV18 to TRBJ1-5, with unresolved D. The V end lost 5 bases, the J end lost 7 bases, and 18 bases lay between the germline ends. CDR3 size: 15 residues. The germline V gene encodes CDR1 KGHSH and CDR2 LQKENI. CDR3 nucleotides: TGTGCCAGCTCAGCTGTCGGGTCGCGGGAACAGCCCCAGCATTTT. This translates into CASSAVGSREQPQHF.

V usage is TRBV4-3 and J usage is TRBJ1-2, with 7 bases that match TRBD1. The CDR3 covers 15 residues. Germline CDR1 LGHNA, CDR2 YSLEER. V shed 0 bases, J shed 4 bases, and the junction held 5 bases outside the gene matches. CDR3 in amino acids: CASSQDRDSGYGYTF. In DNA form, the CDR3 reads TGCGCCAGCAGCCAAGACCGGGACAGCGGCTATGGCTACACCTTC.

The chain uses TRBV5-1 and TRBJ2-3; D is unclear. V lost 7 bases and J 0 bases, leaving 12 bases between the germline ends. Germline lookup yields CDR1 SGHRS and CDR2 YFSETQ. There are 14 residues in the CDR3. CDR3 in DNA: TGCGCCAGCTTGTTTGGGCCGAGCACAGATACGCAGTATTTT. Translated: CASLFGPSTDTQYF. Full variable domain (outside the CDR3, taken from reference TRBV5-1 and TRBJ2-3): KAGVTQTPRYLIKTRGQQVTLSCSPISGHRSVSWYQQTPGQGLQFLFEYFSETQRNKGNFPGRFSGRQFSNSRSEMNVSTLELGDSALYLCASLFGPSTDTQYFGPGTRLTVL.

J is TRBJ2-1 and V is TRBV4-3, with 8 bases lining up with TRBD1. The germline V gene has CDR1 LGHNA and CDR2 YSLEER. The CDR3 length is 18 residues. The ends lost 1 base at V and 3 bases at J; junction bases unmatched: 11. The CDR3 sequence: CASSQVVAGGAYYNEQFF. The CDR3 bases are TGCGCCAGCAGCCAAGTCGTGGCAGGGGGCGCGTACTACAATGAGCAGTTCTTC.

This clone turned up a few times. The genes are TRBV7-2 and TRBJ2-7, with 8 bases that match TRBD1. With V trimmed by 5 bases and J by 1 base, 7 bases remained unmatched. This CDR3 is 15 amino acids long. Germline V gives CDR1 SGHTA, CDR2 FQGNSA. The CDR3 DNA sequence: TGTGCCAGCAGCCTCCGGACAGGGCTGTCCTACGAGCAGTACTTC. Amino acid sequence: CASSLRTGLSYEQYF.

This clone was seen once. The chain links TRBV5-5 to TRBJ1-3, with D possibly matching TRBD1 (6 bases). Per germline, CDR1 SGHKS and CDR2 YYEKEE (reference sequence). V was cut by 0 bases and J by 1 base, with 8 bases left in between. This CDR3 has 15 residues. DNA for the CDR3: TGTGCCAGCAGCTTGGACAGGGAATCTGGAAACACCATATATTTT. It specifies CASSLDRESGNTIYF.

The CDR3 is CASARGTGGVETQYF. In DNA, the CDR3 is TGTGCTAGTGCCCGGGGGACAGGGGGCGTAGAGACCCAGTACTTC. The chain has TRBV12-5 and TRBJ2-5; 12 bases map to TRBD1. The CDR3 covers 15 residues. The ends lost 7 bases at V and 4 bases at J; junction bases unmatched: 7. In germline, CDR1 is LGHNT, CDR2 FRNRAP.

The chain uses TRBV9 and TRBJ2-1, with 9 positions matching TRBD2. J was trimmed by 5 bases and V by 4 bases; bases with no gene match: 10. Germline V gene lookup returns CDR1 SGDLS and CDR2 YYNGEE. CDR3 size: 16 residues. The CDR3 bases are TGTGCCAGCAGCTTCACGACGGGACTAGCAGACAATGAGCAGTTCTTC. The encoded protein is CASSFTTGLADNEQFF.

V is TRBV27 and J is TRBJ2-7; 10 bases line up with TRBD1. Germline CDR1 and CDR2: MNHEY and SMNVEV (reference sequence). V lost 5 bases and J lost 2; bases outside the gene matches: 6. CDR3 length equals 15 residues. CDR3 nucleotides: TGTGCCAGCAGTCCAGACAGGGGGCGGACCTACGAGCAGTACTTC. It codes for CASSPDRGRTYEQYF.

This clone was seen once. CDR3 sequence reads: CAISESTSYNEQFF. Here the CDR3 DNA reads TGTGCCATCAGTGAGTCAACTAGCTACAATGAGCAGTTCTTC. The chain couples TRBV10-3 to TRBJ2-1, with D possibly TRBD2 on 5 matching bases. The CDR3 length is 14 residues. V dropped 0 bases and J dropped 3 bases, with 6 bases sitting between them. The germline V gene has CDR1 ENHRY and CDR2 SYGVKD.

J is TRBJ2-1 and V is TRBV13; a weak D match, TRBD1 (5 bases). Germline V gene lookup returns CDR1 PRHDT and CDR2 FYEKMQ (reference sequence). The germline V and J ends were trimmed by 1 base and 10 bases, with 17 bases remaining between them. The CDR3 has 15 amino acids. The CDR3 loop is CASSLVGVSVGEQFF. The CDR3 DNA sequence: TGTGCCAGCAGCTTAGTAGGGGTCAGCGTGGGGGAGCAGTTCTTC.

The chain joins TRBV2 to TRBJ2-7; a weak D match, TRBD2 (5 bases). The CDR3 runs 14 residues. The V gene's germline CDR1 is SNHLY and CDR2 FYNNEI. V gave up 2 bases and J gave up 3 bases, with 11 bases separating them. The CDR3 DNA sequence: TGTGCCAGCAGTGAATGGAGACTATACTACGAGCAGTACTTC. Translated, it gives CASSEWRLYYEQYF. Complete variable domain (other parts from reference TRBV2 and TRBJ2-7): EPEVTQTPSHQVTQMGQEVILRCVPISNHLYFYWYRQILGQKVEFLVSFYNNEISEKSEIFDDQFSVERPDGSNFTLKIRSTKLEDSAMYFCASSEWRLYYEQYFGPGTRLTVT.

The chain carries TRBV6-4 and TRBJ1-1, with 9 bases that match TRBD1. This CDR3 comprises 13 residues. Germline CDR1 reads MRHNA; CDR2 reads SNTAGT. Germline trimming cut 2 bases from V and 9 bases from J; bases unmatched to any gene: 4. The CDR3 is CASSDGDRAKAFF. DNA for the CDR3: TGTGCCAGCAGTGACGGGGACAGGGCGAAAGCTTTCTTT.

The chain joins TRBV7-9 to TRBJ1-5; 10 nucleotides align to TRBD1. The J segment lost 6 bases and the V segment lost 6 bases, leaving 11 bases of the junction unmatched. There are 16 residues in the CDR3. CDR1 SEHNR and CDR2 FQNEAQ come from the germline V gene (reference sequence). CDR3 coding DNA: TGTGCCAGCAGTCACACATTGGGGGACAGGGGTCAGCCCCAGCATTTT. It is translated as CASSHTLGDRGQPQHF.

The chain joins TRBV27 to TRBJ1-6; 7 positions match TRBD1. Germline CDR1 is MNHEY and CDR2 is SMNVEV (reference sequence). J gave up 2 bases and V 2 bases, and 3 bases lay outside the gene matches. This CDR3 region has 16 residues. CDR3 nucleotide sequence: TGTGCCAGCAGTTTACGAGGGGGCACCTATAATTCACCCCTCCACTTT. Its translation: CASSLRGGTYNSPLHF.

The chain employs TRBV5-4 and TRBJ2-7; tentative D call: TRBD1 (5 bases). The CDR3 sequence is 14 residues long. The V gene lost 3 bases and the J gene lost 2 bases, with 12 bases spanning the gap. CDR1 SGHNT and CDR2 YYREEE come from the germline V gene (reference sequence). The CDR3 region has the DNA TGTGCCAGCAGCTATACAGGCGCCCCCTACGAGCAGTACTTC. Protein: CASSYTGAPYEQYF.

The rearrangement links TRBV19 to TRBJ2-7, with 7 nucleotides matching TRBD1. The CDR3 spans 14 residues. Trimming removed 3 bases from V and 2 bases from J; junction bases left unmatched: 4. The germline gives CDR1 LNHDA, CDR2 SQIVND (reference sequence). DNA for the CDR3: TGTGCCAGTAGTATGAGGGACAGCGCCTACGAGCAGTACTTC. Protein: CASSMRDSAYEQYF.